This TCR beta chain stems from a study of blood T cell repertoires in COVID-19. Overall study context: PBMCs, B-cell-depleted T cells, or T cells were the source of the cDNA or gDNA that made up the material.

V gave up 6 bases and J gave up 2 bases; unmatched junction bases: 11. The CDR3 contains 17 residues. CDR1 MNHEY and CDR2 SVGEGT come from the germline V gene. Per the original data handling: Reference gene primers were amplified, and this amplification served to estimate nucleated cell counts. Sequenced by immunoSEQ multiplex PCR; TCRdb stores in-frame clones only, minus some. D and trimming were read from the DNA, whereas the V and J calls and clone size are those reported in that table. The sample holds 95,000 to 110,000 clones, about 90% seen once. The source of this sequence is a man between 45 and 60 years old with acute or convalescent COVID-19. V and J are TRBV6-2 or TRBV6-3 and TRBJ2-3; TRBD2 matches 10 bases. Specimen: peripheral blood. CDR3 residues: CASSKLAGPAYTDTQYF. As DNA, the CDR3 is TGTGCCAGCAGCAAACTAGCGGGACCAGCTTACACAGATACGCAGTATTTT.